The sequence of this T cell receptor (beta chain) was determined in a study of Graves' ophthalmopathy and Graves' hyperthyroidism. Study outcomes and limitations: Built on 13 signatures, a model told ophthalmopathy apart from stable hyperthyroidism with about 91% sensitivity and less than 82% specificity. Blood samples also showed most expanded thyroid clonotypes exceeding 0.001 frequency.

This clonotype was counted many times. Antigen specificity is unknown. Sequence at one end of the junction differs from germline and may be a read error. The germline V gene has CDR1 SGHVS and CDR2 FNYEAQ. This CDR3 is 17 amino acids long. RNA transcripts provided the template for amplifying TCR beta CDR3 regions. HTBI-primed first-round RT-PCR preceded second-round multiplex PCR. TCRdb passed the multiplex PCR reads through MiXCR, listing each CDR3 protein once. The sample contains over a million distinct CDR3 sequences, about 40% of which appear only once. Additional autoimmune diseases, uncontrolled infections, pregnancy or lactation disqualified patients. The authors diagnosed from clinical symptoms, serum thyroxine, TRAb, thyroid ultrasound and orbital computed tomography.

The clonotype originates from an adult man with Graves' hyperthyroidism. Sequenced input: peripheral blood or thyroid tissue (not recorded which). The rearrangement links TRBV7-6 to TRBJ2-2; 10 bases map to TRBD1. The CDR3, as DNA: TGTGCCAACAGCTTAGTGGGGACAGGGGCGATCACCGGGGAGCTGTTTTTT. As protein: CANSLVGTGAITGELFF.